The 8 T cell receptor beta chains below come from one sample, sequenced in a study of T cells after yellow fever vaccination. TCRdb ran MiXCR on the 5' RACE reads and lists one entry per CDR3 protein. The sample consists of around 310,000 distinct CDR3 sequences, about 4% of them appearing once. The input for sequencing was PBMCs, taken 5 days after the yellow fever booster vaccination. These receptors originate from a man younger than 35 who received the YFV17D yellow fever vaccine.

This clonotype was found a few times. The genes are TRBV5-1 and TRBJ1-4, with D unresolved. CDR1 is SGHRS and CDR2 is YFSETQ in the germline V gene. Between the trimmed V and J ends, which lost 4 bases and 6 bases, there was a span of 10 bases. The CDR3 is 13 amino acids. DNA for the CDR3: TGCGCCAGCAGCACTAACACCGATGAAAAACTGTTTTTT. The encoded protein is CASSTNTDEKLFF.

This clonotype has just a few counts. This chain connects TRBV6-1 to TRBJ1-1; possible D gene TRBD1, 6 bases. The CDR3 has 13 amino acids. Trimming removed 7 bases from V and 1 base from J, with 10 bases in between. Per the germline V gene, CDR1 is MNHNS and CDR2 is SASEGT. The CDR3 DNA reads as TGTGCCAGCAATAGACAGGCGAACACTGAAGCTTTCTTT. It codes for CASNRQANTEAFF.

V gene TRBV27 combines with J gene TRBJ2-1; no firm D call. V was clipped by 4 bases and J by 7 bases, with 20 bases between them. CDR1 is MNHEY, CDR2 SMNVEV, per germline (reference sequence). The CDR3 loop spans 16 amino acids. CDR3 protein: CASSSGPTLLGNEQFF. In nucleotides, the CDR3 is TGTGCCAGCAGTTCCGGGCCTACTCTTTTGGGGAATGAGCAGTTCTTC.

The chain employs TRBV5-1 and TRBJ2-1, with 7 nucleotides matching TRBD2. CDR3 length: 15 amino acids. Per the germline V gene, CDR1 is SGHRS and CDR2 is YFSETQ. V shed 3 bases and J 7 bases; nucleotides not matched to a gene: 10. The CDR3: CASSSREAGPNEQFF. The CDR3 DNA reads TGCGCCAGCAGCTCCCGGGAGGCGGGGCCAAATGAGCAGTTCTTC.

This clonotype has more than one count but fewer than ten. The chain joins TRBV5-1 to TRBJ1-6; tentative D call: TRBD1 (5 bases). V gave up 0 bases and J gave up 8 bases, with 9 bases separating them. The CDR3 consists of 14 residues. Germline CDR1 is SGHRS and CDR2 is YFSETQ. Written as DNA, the CDR3 is TGCGCCAGCAGCTTGGCTGGGGGGTATTCACCCCTCCACTTT. Its protein product is CASSLAGGYSPLHF.

In DNA, the CDR3 is TGTGCCAGCAGCTTAAGACTCCACAATGAGCAGTTCTTC. Translated: CASSLRLHNEQFF. The chain employs TRBV7-2 and TRBJ2-1; the D is unclear. Germline-derived CDR1 and CDR2 are SGHTA and FQGNSA. Trimming left V 2 bases short and J 5 bases short, with 7 bases between. The CDR3 has 13 residues.

This chain links TRBV24-1 with TRBJ1-2, with D maybe TRBD1 (5 bases). CDR1 KGHDR and CDR2 SFDVKD come from the germline V gene. Between the trimmed V and J ends, which lost 4 bases and 7 bases, there was a span of 9 bases. This CDR3 has 12 amino acids. The CDR3 reads CATSDRVSGYTF. The CDR3 nucleotides read TGTGCCACCAGTGACAGGGTATCTGGCTACACCTTC.

This clonotype was recorded at least ten times. This chain joins TRBV5-1 and TRBJ2-7, with D uncertain. This CDR3 has 14 amino acids. Germline V gene data show CDR1 as SGHRS and CDR2 as YFSETQ. Trimming left V 3 bases short and J 4 bases short, with 14 bases between. Here the CDR3 reads CASSSERPLYEQYF. CDR3 sequence (DNA): TGCGCCAGCAGCTCCGAAAGACCCTTATACGAGCAGTACTTC.